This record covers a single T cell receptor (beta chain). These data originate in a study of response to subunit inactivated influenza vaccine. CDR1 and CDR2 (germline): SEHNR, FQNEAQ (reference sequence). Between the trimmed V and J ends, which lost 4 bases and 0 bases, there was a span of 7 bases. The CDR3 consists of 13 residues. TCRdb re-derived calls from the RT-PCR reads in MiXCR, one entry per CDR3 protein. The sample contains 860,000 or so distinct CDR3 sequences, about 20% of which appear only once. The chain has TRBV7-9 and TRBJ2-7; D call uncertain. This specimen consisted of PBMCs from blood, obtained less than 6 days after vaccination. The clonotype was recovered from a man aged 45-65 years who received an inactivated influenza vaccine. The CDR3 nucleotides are TGTGCCAGCAGCTGGAGAAGCTCCTACGAGCAGTACTTC. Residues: CASSWRSSYEQYF.